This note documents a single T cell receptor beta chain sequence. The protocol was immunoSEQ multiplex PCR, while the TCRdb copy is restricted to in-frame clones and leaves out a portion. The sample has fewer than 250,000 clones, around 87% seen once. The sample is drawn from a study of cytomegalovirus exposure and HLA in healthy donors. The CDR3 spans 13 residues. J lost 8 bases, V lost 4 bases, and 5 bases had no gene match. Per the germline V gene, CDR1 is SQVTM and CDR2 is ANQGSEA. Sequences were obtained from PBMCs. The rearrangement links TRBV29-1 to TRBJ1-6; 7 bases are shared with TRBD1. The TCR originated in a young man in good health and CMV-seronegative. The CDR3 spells CSVARGTDSPLHF. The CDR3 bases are TGCAGCGTTGCCCGAGGGACAGATTCACCCCTCCACTTT.